This T cell receptor (beta chain) is from a study of T cell therapy after organ transplantation. Details on this clone: What it binds is unknown.

This table comes from immunoSEQ multiplex PCR, and its TCRdb copy is limited to in-frame clones, with some not included. The sample includes 15,000 or so clones, over 75% of them seen just once. Time point denoted: 20-29 weeks after completion of therapy. The CDR3 consists of 14 residues. Germline V lookup: CDR1 SGDLS, CDR2 YYNGEE. V lost 0 bases to trimming and J lost 6 bases, with 13 bases between them. Sequenced here: CD8+ T cells from blood, sampled after autologous CMV-specific T cell therapy. The sequence was collected from a human patient who had received a solid organ transplant and had CMV disease. Part of the T cells may come from the graft donor. This sequence joins TRBV9 and TRBJ2-7; D is possibly TRBD1 or TRBD2 (6 bases each). The CDR3 sequence is CASSVGGTSPEQYF. CDR3 coding DNA: TGTGCCAGCAGCGTAGGCGGGACATCACCCGAGCAGTACTTC.